Listed below are T cell receptor beta chains from one sample, sequenced in a study of blood T cell repertoires in COVID-19. Profiled with immunoSEQ multiplex PCR; TCRdb holds only in-frame clones, not every one. The data hold 290,000 or so clones, with approximately 90% observed a single time. Source material: peripheral blood. The receptors were gathered from a woman in her twenties or thirties with COVID-19, enrolled during active disease. CDR3s leave out the opening cysteine and the closing phenylalanine or tryptophan.

V gene | CDR3 protein
TRBV7-9 | ASSRTGQGNYGYT
TRBV7-9 | ASSFSAANYGYT
TRBV19 | ASLAGGEAF
TRBV5-8 | ASSFRGQGISGYT
TRBV11-2 | ASSPGLRANEQF
TRBV9 | ASSAEGTTDTQY
TRBV6-5 | ASSYDGANYGYT
TRBV28 | ASSSGTGGRWEQY
TRBV11-2 | ASSPWTGEGNTIY
TRBV19 | ASSASRGNQETQY
TRBV3-1/TRBV3-2 | ASSLRPAGAGYEQY
TRBV28 | ASSFQFSQPQH
TRBV11-2 | ASSLGGGLAGVNEQY
TRBV27 | ASSPRLAGYYDEQF
TRBV28 | ASSLVGDGYT
TRBV27 | ASSFGQTYSPLH
TRBV30 | AWSRGLAGGAGEQY
TRBV10-3 | AISEGQGIVETQY
TRBV20-1 | SARVETTQY
TRBV5-5 | ASSLGHAKTYEQY
TRBV12-3/TRBV12-4 | ASSLDRLGGYT
TRBV7-2 | ASSFRTGANTEAF
TRBV9 | ASSPWTGGETQY
TRBV5-1 | ASSQYNEQF
TRBV9 | ASSVGGQGTYEQY
TRBV2 | ASSPGQARGNTIY
TRBV2 | ASSDPSTGWNEQF
TRBV5-6 | ASSLAGPGTNYEQY
TRBV7-6 | ASSLRGNTEAF
TRBV7-2 | ASSSGLAGGRDTQY
TRBV11-1 | ASSLDRNEQF
TRBV19 | ASSPSGGGGNQPQH
TRBV29-1 | SVYSGSSYEQY
TRBV3-1/TRBV3-2 | ASSQGLAGGPYNEQY
TRBV15 | ATSRDRDSQPQH
TRBV5-4 | ASSPAKGQQNPSGANVLT
TRBV4-1 | ASSSHRTSYGEQF
TRBV5-1 | ASSRTPGQGISQPPF
TRBV23-1 | ASSRQEGGEEAQLTNEKLF
TRBV6-5 | ASRIGQERGGYT
TRBV12-5 | ASGLVLGGDHEETQY